One and the same sample provided the 14 T cell receptor beta chains below, sequenced in a study of blood T cell repertoires in COVID-19. This table comes from immunoSEQ multiplex PCR, and its TCRdb copy is limited to in-frame clones, with some not included. Of 120,000 or so clones in the sample, 80% to 85% are singletons; the top ten hold around 4.1%. Sequenced: peripheral blood. The source is a woman aged 50 to 60 with acute or convalescent COVID-19.

The chain employs TRBV13 and TRBJ1-1; 9 nucleotides line up with TRBD1. Trimming removed 5 bases from V and 6 bases from J; junction bases left unmatched: 10. In germline, CDR1 is PRHDT, CDR2 FYEKMQ (reference sequence). The CDR3 has 15 amino acids. CDR3 in DNA: TGTGCCAGCAGCACCCGACAGGGGGTAACCTCTGAAGCTTTCTTT. It codes for CASSTRQGVTSEAFF.

The chain joins TRBV4-1 to TRBJ1-6; D is perhaps TRBD1 (5 bases). V lost 3 bases and J lost 8, with 11 bases in between. CDR1 is MGHRA, CDR2 YSYEKL, per germline. This CDR3 has 14 amino acids. CDR3 sequence: CASSQIQVDSPLHF. The CDR3 coding sequence is TGCGCCAGCAGCCAGATACAGGTCGATTCACCCCTCCACTTT.

This clone occurred once. The chain couples TRBV6-5 to TRBJ2-1, with 13 bases identical to TRBD2. The CDR3 contains 14 residues. The junction had 3 bases not matched to a gene; V was cut back by 6 bases and J by 7 bases. From germline, CDR1 is MNHEY and CDR2 SVGAGI. The CDR3 bases are TGTGCCAGCAGCGGACTAGCGGGAGAAAATGAGCAGTTCTTC. Translation gives CASSGLAGENEQFF.

The chain has TRBV7-9 and TRBJ2-1; 8 nucleotides line up with TRBD2. Germline loops: CDR1 SEHNR, CDR2 FQNEAQ (reference sequence). The CDR3 consists of 15 residues. V was clipped by 3 bases and J by 6 bases; unmatched bases: 7. The CDR3 DNA follows: TGTGCCAGCAGCTTCGGGACTAGACTTACCAATGAGCAGTTCTTC. This codes for CASSFGTRLTNEQFF. Combining the CDR3 with reference TRBV7-9 and TRBJ2-1 gives the whole variable domain DTGVSQNPRHKITKRGQNVTFRCDPISEHNRLYWYRQTLGQGPEFLTYFQNEAQLEKSRLLSDRFSAERPKGSFSTLEIQRTEQGDSAMYLCASSFGTRLTNEQFFGPGTRLTVL.

The chain uses TRBV19 and TRBJ2-1; TRBD1 matches 7 bases. This CDR3 is built from 11 residues. After removal of 6 bases from V and 11 bases from J, the junction contained 4 bases not matched to a gene. CDR1 and CDR2 (germline): LNHDA, SQIVND (reference sequence). CDR3 bases: TGTGCCAGTAGGGAACAGGGGAAGCAGTTCTTC. Translated, it gives CASREQGKQFF. The whole variable domain, filled in from reference TRBV19 and TRBJ2-1, reads DGGITQSPKYLFRKEGQNVTLSCEQNLNHDAMYWYRQDPGQGLRLIYYSQIVNDFQKGDIAEGYSVSREKKESFPLTVTSAQKNPTAFYLCASREQGKQFFGPGTRLTVL.

The chain has TRBV19 and TRBJ1-5, with TRBD1 identical over 7 bases. The germline V gene has CDR1 LNHDA and CDR2 SQIVND (reference sequence). Trimming at V came to 0 bases and at J to 2 bases, leaving 7 bases not matched to a gene. The CDR3 totals 17 residues. The CDR3 loop is CASSIEGQQGGNQPQHF. In nucleotides, the CDR3 is TGTGCCAGTAGTATAGAAGGACAGCAGGGGGGCAATCAGCCCCAGCATTTT.

CDR3 residues: CSASVVNTGELFF. The DNA of the CDR3 is TGCAGTGCTAGTGTAGTTAACACCGGGGAGCTGTTTTTT. V is TRBV20-1 and J is TRBJ2-2; D is undetermined. V was shortened by 3 bases and J by 2 bases, with 7 bases between the two germline ends. The CDR3 loop spans 13 amino acids. Germline V CDR1 and CDR2: DFQATT, SNEGSKA (reference sequence).

The genes are TRBV10-3 and TRBJ2-7, with D possibly matching TRBD1 (5 bases). V dropped 3 bases and J dropped 5 bases, with 17 bases sitting between them. The CDR3 is 15 amino acids. Germline CDR1 is ENHRY and CDR2 is SYGVKD. The CDR3 sequence: CAISDSTSSDNEQYF. The CDR3 DNA follows: TGTGCCATCAGTGACTCGACGTCCTCGGACAACGAGCAGTACTTC.

The rearrangement joins TRBV2 to TRBJ2-3; no reliable D call. The germline CDR1 and CDR2 sequences are SNHLY and FYNNEI. Trimming left V 6 bases short and J 0 bases short, with 10 bases between. CDR3 length: 14 residues. In DNA, the CDR3 is TGTGCCAGCAGAGCTTATGTAAGCACAGATACGCAGTATTTT. Translated: CASRAYVSTDTQYF.

The CDR3: CASSPGLAGAYEQFF. The CDR3 DNA reads as TGTGCCAGCAGTCCTGGACTAGCGGGAGCCTATGAGCAGTTCTTC. The chain carries TRBV11-3 and TRBJ2-1, with 13 bases that match TRBD2. Germline V gene sequence: CDR1 SGHNT, CDR2 YENEEA. The CDR3 has 15 amino acids. Trimming cost V 6 bases and J 8 bases; bases outside gene matches: 7.

This clone was detected only a few times. The V gene is TRBV18, the J gene TRBJ2-5; TRBD1 might be the D (7 bases). V was shortened by 3 bases and J by 5 bases, with 19 bases between the two germline ends. Germline values: CDR1 KGHSH, CDR2 LQKENI. The CDR3 runs 16 residues. CDR3 sequence: CASSPVSGGGLETQYF. CDR3 sequence (DNA): TGTGCCAGCTCACCTGTTAGCGGAGGGGGCTTGGAGACCCAGTACTTC. The complete variable domain, with remaining parts taken from reference TRBV18 and TRBJ2-5, reads NAGVMQNPRHLVRRRGQEARLRCSPMKGHSHVYWYRQLPEEGLKFMVYLQKENIIDESGMPKERFSAEFPKEGPSILRIQQVVRGDSAAYFCASSPVSGGGLETQYFGPGTRLLVL.

The rearrangement joins TRBV5-5 to TRBJ1-1; the D gene is possibly TRBD1 (5 bases). The V gene lost 5 bases and the J gene lost 8 bases, with 25 bases spanning the gap. This CDR3 is built from 16 residues. Germline V CDR1 and CDR2: SGHKS, YYEKEE (reference sequence). The CDR3 region has the DNA TGTGCCAGCAGGATCAATCCGACAGACTCGGGGAGGGAAGCTTTCTTT. Protein sequence: CASRINPTDSGREAFF.

This chain joins TRBV7-6 and TRBJ2-3; D perhaps matches TRBD1 (6 bases). CDR3 length: 14 amino acids. The germline V and J ends were trimmed by 5 bases and 2 bases, with 11 bases remaining between them. CDR1 and CDR2 (germline): SGHVS, FNYEAQ. This chain's CDR3 is CASSVRGYTDTQYF. In nucleotides, the CDR3 is TGTGCCAGCAGCGTCAGGGGTTACACAGATACGCAGTATTTT.

The J gene is TRBJ1-2, the V gene TRBV7-8, with a weak D call TRBD1 (5 bases). The CDR3 has 15 amino acids. The germline gives CDR1 SGHVS, CDR2 FQNEAQ. With 6 bases removed from V and 8 bases from J, the gap between germline ends came to 22 bases. Here the CDR3 reads CASSRGPGRDEGYTF. Written as DNA, the CDR3 is TGTGCCAGCAGTCGAGGGCCGGGCAGGGATGAAGGCTACACCTTC.